This T cell receptor beta chain was sequenced during a study of regulatory T cells in long-lasting Graves disease. Notes on this clonotype: It differs at one base from a far larger clone, so likely a read error.

The time point was: newly diagnosed GD, antithyroid drugs for less than 3 months. PBMC-extracted RNA yielded the TCR library. American Thyroid Association guidelines defined how Graves' disease was diagnosed. Germline V gene sequence: CDR1 SGHTA, CDR2 FQGNSA. CDR3 length: 13 residues. Building of the TCR beta libraries involved iRepertoire HTBI primers and Arm-PCR of CDR3 regions. TCRdb re-derived calls from the multiplex PCR reads in MiXCR, one entry per CDR3 protein. Of around 330,000 distinct CDR3 sequences listed, about 18% are singletons. This rearrangement joins TRBV7-2 to TRBJ1-5, with no clear D. The material sequenced was peripheral blood mononuclear cells (PBMCs), taken at new diagnosis, from a patient treated with antithyroid drugs. The clonotype comes from a female donor with Graves disease. The CDR3 protein is CAGSWADNQPQHF. Written as DNA, the CDR3 is TGTGCCGGCAGCTGGGCAGACAATCAGCCCCAGCATTTT.